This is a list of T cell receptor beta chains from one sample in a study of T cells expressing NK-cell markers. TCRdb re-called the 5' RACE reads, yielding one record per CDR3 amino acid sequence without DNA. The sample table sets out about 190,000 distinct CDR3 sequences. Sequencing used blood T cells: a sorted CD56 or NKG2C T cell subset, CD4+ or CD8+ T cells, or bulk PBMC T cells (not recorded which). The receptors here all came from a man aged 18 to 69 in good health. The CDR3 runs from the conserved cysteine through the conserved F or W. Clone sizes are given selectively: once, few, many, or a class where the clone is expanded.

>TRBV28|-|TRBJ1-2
CASSGGRGYTF
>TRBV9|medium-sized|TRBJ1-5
CASSVVRGGNQPQHF
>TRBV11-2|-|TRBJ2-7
CASSLAFLIYEQYF
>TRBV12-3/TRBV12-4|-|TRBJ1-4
CASSTGTGVEKLFF
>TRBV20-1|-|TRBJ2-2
CSARAQPRDTGELFF
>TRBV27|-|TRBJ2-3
CASRGLGTDTQYF
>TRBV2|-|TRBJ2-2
CASSDLEKRLTNTGELFF
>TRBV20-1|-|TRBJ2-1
CSKGPYNEQFF
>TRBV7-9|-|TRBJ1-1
CASSPGQTEAFF
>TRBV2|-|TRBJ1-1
CASSDRGSREAFF
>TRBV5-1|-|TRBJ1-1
CASSPPSVQGMNTEAFF
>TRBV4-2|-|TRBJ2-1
CASSQLAGGAYNEQFF
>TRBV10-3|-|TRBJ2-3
CAISESMRGHRTDTQYF
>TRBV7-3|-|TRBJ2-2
CASSFDQAGNANGELFF
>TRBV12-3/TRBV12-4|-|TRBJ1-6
CASSSGEYNSPLHF
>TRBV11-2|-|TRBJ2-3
CASSLDPAGGPGDTQYF
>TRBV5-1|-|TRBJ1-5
CASSPGGDENQPQHF
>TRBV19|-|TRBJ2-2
CASSIKTSTGELFF
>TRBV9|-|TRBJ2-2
CASSPEDRPNTGELFF
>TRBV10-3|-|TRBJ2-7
CAIGIQGASYEQYF
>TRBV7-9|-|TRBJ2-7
CASSLGRAGQGTYEQYF
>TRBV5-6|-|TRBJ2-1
CASSFREAVYNEQFF